Each of the 18 T cell receptor beta chains below was sequenced from the same sample in a study of persistence of HIV-infected CD4 T cells. The immunoSEQ assay was version 4, run in survey mode. Method: immunoSEQ multiplex PCR; TCRdb's copy keeps in-frame clones and lacks some. The data show about 20,000 clones, approximately 60% seen once. Overlapping HIV-1 Gag 15-mer peptides at approximately 0.96 ug per peptide per mL were used. Sorting selected CD4+ T cells upregulating both CD40 ligand and CD69. These receptors' antigens are unknown. Here the sequenced sample was CD4+ T cells sorted from PBMCs after roughly 18-hour stimulation, taken from a patient who received antiretroviral therapy. Receptors were obtained from an adult woman with HIV who was CMV-seropositive.

This clone was seen once. The chain employs TRBV6-6 and TRBJ2-7; D perhaps matches TRBD1 (5 bases). CDR3 length: 14 amino acids. V was pared by 2 bases and J by 3 bases, with 11 bases between. Germline CDR1 and CDR2: MNHNY and SVGAGI (reference sequence). CDR3 sequence: CASSYGDSHYEQYF. CDR3 in DNA: TGTGCCAGCAGTTACGGAGACAGCCACTACGAGCAGTACTTC.

The chain's CDR3 is CASSDGKGVSGNTIYF. The CDR3 DNA is TGTGCCAGCAGCGATGGAAAGGGGGTATCCGGAAACACCATATATTTT. V and J are TRBV28 and TRBJ1-3, with a tentative D call TRBD1 (6 bases). Trimming removed 6 bases at V and 4 bases at J, with 19 bases between. The V gene's germline CDR1 is MDHEN and CDR2 SYDVKM. The CDR3 extends over 16 amino acids. The complete variable domain, with remaining parts taken from reference TRBV28 and TRBJ1-3, reads DVKVTQSSRYLVKRTGEKVFLECVQDMDHENMFWYRQDPGLGLRLIYFSYDVKMKEKGDIPEGYSVSREKKERFSLILESASTNQTSMYLCASSDGKGVSGNTIYFGEGSWLTVV.

This sequence joins TRBV6-5 and TRBJ1-3; no clear D gene. Germline assignment: CDR1 MNHEY and CDR2 SVGAGI. V dropped 0 bases and J dropped 2 bases, with 11 bases sitting between them. CDR3 length equals 16 residues. The CDR3, as DNA: TGTGCCAGCAGTTACTCGAAAGGGAGGACTGGAAACACCATATATTTT. It is translated as CASSYSKGRTGNTIYF.

Details on this clone: At one boundary the junction diverges from the germline segment, which might be a read error. The rearrangement links TRBV7-7 to TRBJ2-3, with TRBD2 matching over 12 bases. From germline, CDR1 is SSHAT and CDR2 FNYEAQ (reference sequence). The CDR3 loop spans 15 amino acids. CDR3 region: CASSRTSGEADTQYF. In DNA, the CDR3 is TGTGCTAGCAGCAGGACTAGCGGGGAGGCAGATACGCAGTATTTT.

V and J are TRBV19 and TRBJ2-4, with D perhaps given as TRBD1 or TRBD2 (5 bases each). The CDR3 covers 14 residues. The germline gives CDR1 LNHDA, CDR2 SQIVND (reference sequence). V gave up 2 bases and J gave up 10 bases, with 15 bases separating them. CDR3 nucleotide sequence: TGTGCCAGTAGTATAAATGGTCACGAGGGGATTCAGTACTTC. It encodes CASSINGHEGIQYF.

The gene calls are TRBV5-1 and TRBJ1-4; D might be TRBD1 (5 bases). V dropped 0 bases and J dropped 7 bases, with 16 bases sitting between them. CDR1 is SGHRS and CDR2 is YFSETQ in the germline V gene. The CDR3 runs to 16 residues. CDR3 sequence reads: CASSLAEGSGSEKLFF. In DNA form, the CDR3 reads TGCGCCAGCAGCTTGGCCGAGGGGTCAGGGAGTGAAAAACTGTTTTTT.

The rearrangement links TRBV4-1 to TRBJ1-4; TRBD1 might be the D (5 bases). Between the trimmed V and J ends, which lost 4 bases and 4 bases, there was a span of 19 bases. This CDR3 region has 17 residues. The germline V gene encodes CDR1 MGHRA and CDR2 YSYEKL. In DNA, the CDR3 is TGCGCCAGCAGCCCGAAATTTGGACACATCATTAATGAAAAACTGTTTTTT. Amino acid sequence: CASSPKFGHIINEKLFF.

This chain connects TRBV5-6 to TRBJ1-6; 7 positions agree with TRBD1. Germline trimming cut 4 bases from V and 8 bases from J; bases unmatched to any gene: 9. Germline CDR1 reads SGHDT; CDR2 reads YYEEEE. CDR3 length: 15 residues. CDR3 amino acids: CASSQVDRVDSPLHF. DNA for the CDR3: TGTGCCAGCAGCCAGGTTGACAGGGTTGATTCACCCCTCCACTTT.

The chain uses TRBV7-3 and TRBJ1-4; no definite D call. V shed 0 bases and J shed 4 bases, with 15 bases lying between them. The CDR3 sequence is 17 residues long. Germline V gene sequence: CDR1 SGHTA, CDR2 FQGTGA. CDR3 coding DNA: TGTGCCAGCAGCTTAACGGGCCCGGGATCCGGTAATGAAAAACTGTTTTTT. Its protein product is CASSLTGPGSGNEKLFF.

The chain combines TRBV27 with TRBJ1-6; tentative D call: TRBD1 (6 bases). Per the germline V gene, CDR1 is MNHEY and CDR2 is SMNVEV (reference sequence). This CDR3 is 14 amino acids long. The germline V and J ends were trimmed by 8 bases and 7 bases, with 15 bases remaining between them. The CDR3 spells CASRSWTENSPLHF. For the CDR3, the DNA is TGTGCCAGCCGATCGTGGACAGAAAATTCACCCCTCCACTTT.

The chain joins TRBV6-5 to TRBJ2-2; D unclear. The CDR3 is made up of 11 amino acids. In germline, CDR1 is MNHEY, CDR2 SVGAGI. V lost 10 bases and J lost 5, with 8 bases in between. CDR3 DNA sequence: TGTGCCACCCAGTATACCGGGGAGCTGTTTTTT. It translates to CATQYTGELFF.

This clone was observed a few times. The identical CDR3 is also encoded by other nucleotide sequences in the sample. The V call is TRBV5-1, the J call TRBJ1-5, with unresolved D. V lost 0 bases to trimming and J lost 1 base, with 8 bases between them. CDR3 length: 15 residues. The germline CDR1 and CDR2 sequences are SGHRS and YFSETQ. The CDR3 nucleotides are TGCGCCAGCAGCTTGGAAGGAGGAAGCAATCAGCCCCAGCATTTT. It translates to CASSLEGGSNQPQHF.

The DNA of the CDR3 is TGTGCCAGCAGCTTAAGGGGCGCGGATCAGCCCCAGCATTTT. Its protein is CASSLRGADQPQHF. The V gene is TRBV7-8, the J gene TRBJ1-5; D is possibly TRBD1 (5 bases). V dropped 2 bases and J dropped 5 bases, with 10 bases sitting between them. This CDR3 comprises 14 residues. Germline lookup yields CDR1 SGHVS and CDR2 FQNEAQ.

This rearrangement joins TRBV7-2 to TRBJ2-2; TRBD2 is a possible D gene (7 bases). The V end lost 5 bases, the J end lost 7 bases, and 14 bases lay between the germline ends. CDR1 is SGHTA, CDR2 FQGNSA, per germline. This CDR3 is 14 amino acids long. The CDR3 coding sequence is TGTGCCAGCAGCATCCGGGGGGCTGGCGGGGAGCTGTTTTTT. Translation gives CASSIRGAGGELFF.

This clone qualifies as medium-sized. This chain joins TRBV9 and TRBJ1-6, with a tentative D call TRBD1 (6 bases). V dropped 3 bases and J dropped 2 bases, with 9 bases sitting between them. This CDR3 comprises 15 residues. The germline CDR1 and CDR2 sequences are SGDLS and YYNGEE. CDR3 region: CASSAGVTYNSPLHF. CDR3 DNA sequence: TGTGCCAGCAGCGCAGGGGTGACCTATAATTCACCCCTCCACTTT.

The chain recombines TRBV6-1 with TRBJ1-4, with 9 bases aligning to TRBD1. V lost 0 bases to trimming and J lost 8 bases; unmatched junction nucleotides: 4. Germline assignment: CDR1 MNHNS and CDR2 SASEGT. The CDR3 is 15 residues long. The CDR3 is CASSEAVTGGEKLFF. DNA of the CDR3: TGTGCCAGCAGTGAAGCGGTGACAGGGGGGGAAAAACTGTTTTTT.

The V call is TRBV6-1, the J call TRBJ2-1; tentatively, D is TRBD2 (5 bases). The CDR3 is made up of 15 amino acids. CDR1 is MNHNS and CDR2 is SASEGT in the germline V gene. Trimming stripped 2 bases from V and 4 bases from J, with 12 bases between. The CDR3 region is CASSESGPGYNEQFF. In DNA form, the CDR3 reads TGTGCCAGCAGTGAAAGCGGACCGGGGTACAATGAGCAGTTCTTC.

V and J are TRBV27 and TRBJ1-2; 11 bases are shared with TRBD1. The CDR3 extends over 14 amino acids. The V segment lost 6 bases and the J segment 8 bases; nucleotides outside the gene matches: 8. Looked up from germline, CDR1 is MNHEY and CDR2 is SMNVEV (reference sequence). CDR3 sequence: CASSTTGTGGGYTF. CDR3 nucleotides: TGTGCCAGCAGCACAACTGGGACAGGGGGAGGCTACACCTTC.